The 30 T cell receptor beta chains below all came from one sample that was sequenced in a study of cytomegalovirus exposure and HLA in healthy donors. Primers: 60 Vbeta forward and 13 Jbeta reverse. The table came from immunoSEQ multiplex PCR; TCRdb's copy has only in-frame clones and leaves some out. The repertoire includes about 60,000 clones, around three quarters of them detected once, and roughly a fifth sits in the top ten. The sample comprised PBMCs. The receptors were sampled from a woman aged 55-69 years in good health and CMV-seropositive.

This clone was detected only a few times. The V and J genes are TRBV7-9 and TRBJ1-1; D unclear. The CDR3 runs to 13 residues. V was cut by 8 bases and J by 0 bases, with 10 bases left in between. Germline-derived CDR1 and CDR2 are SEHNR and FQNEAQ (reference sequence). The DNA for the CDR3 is TGTGCCAGCCGGATACAGATGAACACTGAAGCTTTCTTT. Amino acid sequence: CASRIQMNTEAFF.

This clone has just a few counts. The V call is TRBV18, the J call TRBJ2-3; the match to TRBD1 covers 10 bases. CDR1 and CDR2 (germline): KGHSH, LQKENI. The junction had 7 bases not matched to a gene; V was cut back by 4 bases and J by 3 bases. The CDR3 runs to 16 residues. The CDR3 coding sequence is TGTGCCAGCTCACAAAAGGGGACAGGGGTAACAGATACGCAGTATTTT. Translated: CASSQKGTGVTDTQYF.

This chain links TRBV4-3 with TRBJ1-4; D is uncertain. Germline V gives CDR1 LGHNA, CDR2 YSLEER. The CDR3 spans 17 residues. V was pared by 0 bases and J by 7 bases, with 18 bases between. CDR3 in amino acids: CASSQDLRDDVPEKLFF. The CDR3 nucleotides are TGCGCCAGCAGCCAAGATCTTCGGGATGACGTACCTGAAAAACTGTTTTTT.

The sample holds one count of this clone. For the CDR3, the DNA is TGTGCCAGCACTAAAGAGGGGGAGCGGACCCAGTACTTC. Translation gives CASTKEGERTQYF. The chain couples TRBV2 to TRBJ2-5; D is possibly TRBD1 (6 bases). Looked up from germline, CDR1 is SNHLY and CDR2 is FYNNEI. The CDR3 spans 13 residues. V was cut by 7 bases and J by 7 bases, with 16 bases left in between. The full variable domain, in which reference TRBV2 and TRBJ2-5 provide the parts outside the CDR3, is EPEVTQTPSHQVTQMGQEVILRCVPISNHLYFYWYRQILGQKVEFLVSFYNNEISEKSEIFDDQFSVERPDGSNFTLKIRSTKLEDSAMYFCASTKEGERTQYFGPGTRLLVL.

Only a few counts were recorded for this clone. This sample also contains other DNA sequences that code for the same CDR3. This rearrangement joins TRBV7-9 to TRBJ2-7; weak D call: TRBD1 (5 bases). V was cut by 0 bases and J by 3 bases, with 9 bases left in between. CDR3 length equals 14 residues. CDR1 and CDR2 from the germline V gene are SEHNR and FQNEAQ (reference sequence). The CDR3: CASSLAGVDYEQYF. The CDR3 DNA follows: TGTGCCAGCAGCTTAGCAGGGGTCGACTACGAGCAGTACTTC.

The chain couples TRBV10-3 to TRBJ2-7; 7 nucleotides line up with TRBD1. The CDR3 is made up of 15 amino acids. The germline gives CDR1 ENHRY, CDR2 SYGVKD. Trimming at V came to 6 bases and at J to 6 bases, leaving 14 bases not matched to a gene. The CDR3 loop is CAISPIDRVTGEQYF. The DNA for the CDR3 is TGTGCCATCAGCCCCATCGACAGGGTAACCGGCGAGCAGTACTTC.

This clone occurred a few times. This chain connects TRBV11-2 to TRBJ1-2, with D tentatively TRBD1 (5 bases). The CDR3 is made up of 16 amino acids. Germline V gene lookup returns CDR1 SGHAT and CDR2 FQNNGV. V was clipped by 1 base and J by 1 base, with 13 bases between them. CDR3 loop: CASSLVSGLNNYGYTF. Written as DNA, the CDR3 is TGTGCCAGCAGCTTAGTCTCAGGGCTCAATAACTATGGCTACACCTTC.

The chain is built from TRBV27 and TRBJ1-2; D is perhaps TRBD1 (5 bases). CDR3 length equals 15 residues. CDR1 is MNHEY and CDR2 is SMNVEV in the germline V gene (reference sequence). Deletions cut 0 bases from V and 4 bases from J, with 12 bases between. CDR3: CASSLSGGSGYGYTF. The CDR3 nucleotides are TGTGCCAGCAGTTTATCGGGGGGTTCAGGCTATGGCTACACCTTC.

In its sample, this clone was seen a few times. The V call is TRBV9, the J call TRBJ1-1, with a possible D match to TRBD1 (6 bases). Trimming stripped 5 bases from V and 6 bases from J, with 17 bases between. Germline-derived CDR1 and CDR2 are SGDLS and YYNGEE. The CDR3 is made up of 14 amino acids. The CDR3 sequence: CASSAQQGRAEAFF. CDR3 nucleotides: TGTGCCAGCAGTGCACAACAGGGTCGGGCTGAAGCTTTCTTT.

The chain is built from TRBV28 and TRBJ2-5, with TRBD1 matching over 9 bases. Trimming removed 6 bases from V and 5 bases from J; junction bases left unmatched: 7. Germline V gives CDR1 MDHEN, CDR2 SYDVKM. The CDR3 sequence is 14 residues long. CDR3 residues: CASSSGTGMETQYF. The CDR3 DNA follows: TGTGCCAGCAGCTCCGGGACAGGGATGGAGACCCAGTACTTC.

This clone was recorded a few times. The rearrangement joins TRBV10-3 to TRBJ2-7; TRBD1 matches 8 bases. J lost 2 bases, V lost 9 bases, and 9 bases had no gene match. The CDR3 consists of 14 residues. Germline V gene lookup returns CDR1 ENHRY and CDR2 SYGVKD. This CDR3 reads CAIDRQGPTYEQYF. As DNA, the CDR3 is TGTGCCATTGACAGACAGGGGCCGACCTACGAGCAGTACTTC.

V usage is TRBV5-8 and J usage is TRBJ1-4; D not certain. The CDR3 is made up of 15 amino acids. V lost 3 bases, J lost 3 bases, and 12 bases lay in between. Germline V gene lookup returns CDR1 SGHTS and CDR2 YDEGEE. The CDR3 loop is CASSSEGDPNEKLFF. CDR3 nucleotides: TGTGCCAGCAGCTCCGAGGGTGACCCTAATGAAAAACTGTTTTTT.

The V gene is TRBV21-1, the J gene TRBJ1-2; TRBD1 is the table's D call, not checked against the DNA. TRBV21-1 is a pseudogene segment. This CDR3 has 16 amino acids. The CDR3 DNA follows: TGTGCCAGCAGCCTCAAGTGGCATGGTCCAAACTATGGCTACACCTTC. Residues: CASSLKWHGPNYGYTF.

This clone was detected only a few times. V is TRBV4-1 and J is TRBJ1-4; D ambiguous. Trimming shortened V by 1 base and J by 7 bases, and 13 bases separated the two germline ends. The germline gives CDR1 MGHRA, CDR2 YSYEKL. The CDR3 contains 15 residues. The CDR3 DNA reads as TGCGCCAGCAGCCAAGTAGTCCAGAGGAGTGAAAAACTGTTTTTT. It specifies CASSQVVQRSEKLFF.

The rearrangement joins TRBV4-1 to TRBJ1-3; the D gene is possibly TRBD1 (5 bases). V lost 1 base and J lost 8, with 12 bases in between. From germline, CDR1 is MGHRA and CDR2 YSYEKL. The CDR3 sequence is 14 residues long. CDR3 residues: CASSQGEGVDTIYF. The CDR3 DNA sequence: TGCGCCAGCAGCCAAGGTGAAGGGGTAGACACCATATATTTT.

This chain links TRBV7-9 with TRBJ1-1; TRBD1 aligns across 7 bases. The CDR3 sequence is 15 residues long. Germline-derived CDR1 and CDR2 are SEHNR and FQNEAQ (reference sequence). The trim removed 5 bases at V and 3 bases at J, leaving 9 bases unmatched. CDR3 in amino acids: CASSPRGTGDTEAFF. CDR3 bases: TGTGCCAGCAGCCCGAGAGGAACAGGGGACACTGAAGCTTTCTTT.

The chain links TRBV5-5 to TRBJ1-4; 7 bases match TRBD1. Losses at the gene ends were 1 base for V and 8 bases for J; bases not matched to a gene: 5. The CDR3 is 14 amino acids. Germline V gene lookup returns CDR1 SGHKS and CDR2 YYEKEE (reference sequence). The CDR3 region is CASSLPGQTEKLFF. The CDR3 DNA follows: TGTGCCAGCAGCTTGCCGGGACAGACCGAAAAACTGTTTTTT.

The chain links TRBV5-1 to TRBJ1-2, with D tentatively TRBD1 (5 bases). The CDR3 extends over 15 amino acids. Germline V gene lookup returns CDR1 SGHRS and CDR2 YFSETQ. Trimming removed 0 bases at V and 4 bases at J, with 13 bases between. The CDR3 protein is CASSLGQPRSYGYTF. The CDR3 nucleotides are TGCGCCAGCAGCTTGGGACAGCCGAGAAGCTATGGCTACACCTTC. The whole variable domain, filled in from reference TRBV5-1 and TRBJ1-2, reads KAGVTQTPRYLIKTRGQQVTLSCSPISGHRSVSWYQQTPGQGLQFLFEYFSETQRNKGNFPGRFSGRQFSNSRSEMNVSTLELGDSALYLCASSLGQPRSYGYTFGSGTRLTVV.

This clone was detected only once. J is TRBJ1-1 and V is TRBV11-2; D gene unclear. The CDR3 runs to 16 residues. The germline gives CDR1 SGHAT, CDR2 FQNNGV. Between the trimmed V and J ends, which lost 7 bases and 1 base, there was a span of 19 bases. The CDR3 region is CASIHTGSRQNTEAFF. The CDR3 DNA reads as TGTGCCAGCATCCATACGGGAAGTCGACAGAACACTGAAGCTTTCTTT.

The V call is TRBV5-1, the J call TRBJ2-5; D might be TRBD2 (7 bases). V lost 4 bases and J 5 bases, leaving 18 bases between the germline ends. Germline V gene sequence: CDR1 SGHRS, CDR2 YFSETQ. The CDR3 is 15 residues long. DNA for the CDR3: TGCGCCAGCAGCGGGGAGGGACACGCCGGGGAGACCCAGTACTTC. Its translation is CASSGEGHAGETQYF.

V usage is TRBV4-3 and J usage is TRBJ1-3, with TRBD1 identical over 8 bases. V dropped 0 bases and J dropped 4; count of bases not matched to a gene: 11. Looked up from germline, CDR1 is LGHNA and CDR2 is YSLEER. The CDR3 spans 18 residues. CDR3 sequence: CASSQDTLGQGEGNTIYF. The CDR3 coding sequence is TGCGCCAGCAGCCAAGATACATTAGGACAGGGAGAGGGAAACACCATATATTTT.

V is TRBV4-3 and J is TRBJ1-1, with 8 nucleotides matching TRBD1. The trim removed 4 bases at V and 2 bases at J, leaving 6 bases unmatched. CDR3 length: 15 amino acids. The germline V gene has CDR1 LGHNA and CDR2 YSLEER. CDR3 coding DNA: TGCGCCAGCAGCCCTTTCGGACAGGGCAACACTGAAGCTTTCTTT. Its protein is CASSPFGQGNTEAFF.

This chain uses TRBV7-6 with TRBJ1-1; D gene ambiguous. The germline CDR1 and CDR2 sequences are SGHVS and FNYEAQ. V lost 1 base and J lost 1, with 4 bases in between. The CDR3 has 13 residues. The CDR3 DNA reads TGTGCCAGCAGCTTAGAACAGAACACTGAAGCTTTCTTT. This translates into CASSLEQNTEAFF.

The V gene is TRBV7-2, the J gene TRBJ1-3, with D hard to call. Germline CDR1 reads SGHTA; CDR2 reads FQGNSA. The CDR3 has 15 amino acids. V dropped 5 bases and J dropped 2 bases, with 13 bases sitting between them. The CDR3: CASSVPGAPGNTIYF. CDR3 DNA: TGTGCCAGCAGCGTTCCGGGAGCCCCTGGAAACACCATATATTTT.

In DNA, the CDR3 is TGTGCCAGCAGCCCAGGGGTATCAATATCGGGCTACACCTTC. Translating it yields CASSPGVSISGYTF. This chain connects TRBV2 to TRBJ1-2; D is possibly TRBD1 (6 bases). The CDR3 is 14 amino acids. V dropped 6 bases and J dropped 8 bases, with 19 bases sitting between them. Germline V gene lookup returns CDR1 SNHLY and CDR2 FYNNEI.

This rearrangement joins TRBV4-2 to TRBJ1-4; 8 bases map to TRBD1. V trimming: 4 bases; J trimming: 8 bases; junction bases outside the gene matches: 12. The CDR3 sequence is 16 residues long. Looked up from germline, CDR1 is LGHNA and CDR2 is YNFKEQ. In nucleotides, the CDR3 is TGTGCCAGCAGCCCCGGACAGGGCCGGTGGGGGGAAAAACTGTTTTTT. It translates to CASSPGQGRWGEKLFF.

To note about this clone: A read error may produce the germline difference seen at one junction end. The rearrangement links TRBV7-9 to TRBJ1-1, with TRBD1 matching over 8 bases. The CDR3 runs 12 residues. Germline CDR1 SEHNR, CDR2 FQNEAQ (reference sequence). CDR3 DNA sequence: TGTTCCAGCAGCCCGCAGGGGGCCCAAGCTTTCTTT. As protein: CSSSPQGAQAFF.

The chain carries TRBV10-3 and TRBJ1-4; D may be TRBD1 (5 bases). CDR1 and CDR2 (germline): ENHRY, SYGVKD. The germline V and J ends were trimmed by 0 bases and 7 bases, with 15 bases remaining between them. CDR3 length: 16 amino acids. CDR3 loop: CAISESTPGVGEKLFF. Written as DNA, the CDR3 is TGTGCCATCAGTGAGTCGACTCCGGGGGTGGGTGAAAAACTGTTTTTT.

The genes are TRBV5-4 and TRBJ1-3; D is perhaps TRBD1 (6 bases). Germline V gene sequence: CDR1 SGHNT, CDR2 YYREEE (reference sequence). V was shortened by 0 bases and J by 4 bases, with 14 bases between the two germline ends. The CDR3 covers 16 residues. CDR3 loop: CASSLAGGAGGNTIYF. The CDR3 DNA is TGTGCCAGCAGCTTGGCCGGGGGGGCCGGCGGAAACACCATATATTTT.

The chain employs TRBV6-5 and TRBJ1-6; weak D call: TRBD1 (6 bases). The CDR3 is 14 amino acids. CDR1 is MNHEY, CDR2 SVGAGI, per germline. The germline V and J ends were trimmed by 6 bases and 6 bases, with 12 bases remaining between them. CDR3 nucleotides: TGTGCCAGCAGCCGAGACAGGAGTAATTCACCCCTCCACTTT. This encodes CASSRDRSNSPLHF.